This T cell receptor beta chain emerged from a study of CD8+CD57+ T cells in acquired aplastic anemia. Study-level background: Sorted CD4+ plus CD8+ cells gave DNA averaging about 3.2 ug. In CD4+ cells, healthy donors produced an average of around 10 million reads. Overall study results and limits: In common between the patients and the controls were more than 25 CD8+ CDR3 sequences. Significance was not reached for CD8+ Simpson's diversity between patients and controls.

For this clonotype: Its antigen is not identified.

For CDR3 and TCR beta VDJ profiling, genomic DNA was the template used. A single record per CDR3 protein comes from TCRdb applying MiXCR to the reads. The table records about 210,000 distinct CDR3 sequences, 34% of them present only once. The sequence came from a human donor in good health, serving as a control. Material for sequencing was sorted CD4+, CD8+, or CD8+CD57+ T cells (not recorded which) from PBMCs.

CDR3: CSARDQGSGPGTSTDTQYF. CDR3 bases: TGCAGTGCTAGAGATCAGGGCTCGGGCCCCGGGACTAGCACAGATACGCAGTATTTT. J is TRBJ2-3 and V is TRBV20-1, with D possibly being TRBD2 (6 bases). CDR3 size: 19 residues. Germline V lookup: CDR1 DFQATT, CDR2 SNEGSKA (reference sequence). The V end lost 0 bases, the J end lost 0 bases, and 22 bases lay between the germline ends.